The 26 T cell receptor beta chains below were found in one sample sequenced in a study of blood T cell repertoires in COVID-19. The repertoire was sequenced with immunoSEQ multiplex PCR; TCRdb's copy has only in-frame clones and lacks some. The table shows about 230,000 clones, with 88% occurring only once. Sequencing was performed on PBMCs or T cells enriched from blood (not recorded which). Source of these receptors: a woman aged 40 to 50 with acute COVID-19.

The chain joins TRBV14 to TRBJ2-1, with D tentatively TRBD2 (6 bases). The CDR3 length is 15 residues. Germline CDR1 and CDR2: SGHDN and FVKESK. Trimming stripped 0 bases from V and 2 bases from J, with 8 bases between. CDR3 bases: TGTGCCAGCAGCCAAGATCGGAGGGCCTACAATGAGCAGTTCTTC. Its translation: CASSQDRRAYNEQFF.

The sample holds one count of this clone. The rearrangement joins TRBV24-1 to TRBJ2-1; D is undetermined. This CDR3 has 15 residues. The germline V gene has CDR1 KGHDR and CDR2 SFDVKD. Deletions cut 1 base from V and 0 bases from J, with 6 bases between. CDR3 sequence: CATSDFTSSYNEQFF. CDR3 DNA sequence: TGTGCCACCAGTGATTTCACGAGCTCCTACAATGAGCAGTTCTTC.

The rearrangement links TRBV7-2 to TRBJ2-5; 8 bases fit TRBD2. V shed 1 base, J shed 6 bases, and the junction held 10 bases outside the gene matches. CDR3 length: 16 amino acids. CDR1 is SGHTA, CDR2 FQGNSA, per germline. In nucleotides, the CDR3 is TGTGCCAGCAGCTTAGGGGGGACTAGTGGGCCGAAGACCCAGTACTTC. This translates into CASSLGGTSGPKTQYF.

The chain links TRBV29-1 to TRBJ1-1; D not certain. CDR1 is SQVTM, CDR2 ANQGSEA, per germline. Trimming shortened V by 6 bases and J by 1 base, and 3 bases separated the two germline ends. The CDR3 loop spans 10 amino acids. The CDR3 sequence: CSVANTEAFF. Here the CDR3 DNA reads TGCAGCGTGGCGAACACTGAAGCTTTCTTT.

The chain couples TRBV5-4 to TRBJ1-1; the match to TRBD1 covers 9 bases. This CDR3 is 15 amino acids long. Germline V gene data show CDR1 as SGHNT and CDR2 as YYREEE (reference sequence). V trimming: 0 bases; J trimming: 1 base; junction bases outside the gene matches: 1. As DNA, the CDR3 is TGTGCCAGCAGCTTGGGGGGACAGGGGAACACTGAAGCTTTCTTT. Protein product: CASSLGGQGNTEAFF.

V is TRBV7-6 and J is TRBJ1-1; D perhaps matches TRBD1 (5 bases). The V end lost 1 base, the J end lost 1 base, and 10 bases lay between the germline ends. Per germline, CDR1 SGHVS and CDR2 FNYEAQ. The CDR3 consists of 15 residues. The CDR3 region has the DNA TGTGCCAGCAGCTTAGATTGGGGCCAGAACACTGAAGCTTTCTTT. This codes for CASSLDWGQNTEAFF.

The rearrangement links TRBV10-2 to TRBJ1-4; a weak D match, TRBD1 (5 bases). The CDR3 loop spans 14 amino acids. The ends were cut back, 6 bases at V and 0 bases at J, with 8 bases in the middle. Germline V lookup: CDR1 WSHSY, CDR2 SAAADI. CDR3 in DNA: TGCGCCAGCAGCCCGGGGGCAACTAATGAAAAACTGTTTTTT. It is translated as CASSPGATNEKLFF.

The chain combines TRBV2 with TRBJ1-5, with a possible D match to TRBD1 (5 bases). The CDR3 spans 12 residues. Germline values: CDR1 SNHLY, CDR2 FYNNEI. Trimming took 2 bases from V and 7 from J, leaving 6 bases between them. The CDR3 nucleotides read TGTGCCAGCAGTGAACGGGGGCAGCCCCAGCATTTT. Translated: CASSERGQPQHF.

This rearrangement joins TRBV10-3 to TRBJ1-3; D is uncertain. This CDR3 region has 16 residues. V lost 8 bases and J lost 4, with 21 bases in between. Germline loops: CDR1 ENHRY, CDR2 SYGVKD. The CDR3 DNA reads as TGTGCCATCGGGAGGGCAGGCTCTCCCGGAGGAAACACCATATATTTT. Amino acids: CAIGRAGSPGGNTIYF.

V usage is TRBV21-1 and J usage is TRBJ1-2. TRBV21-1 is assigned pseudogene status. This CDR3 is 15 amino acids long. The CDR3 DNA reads TGTGCCAGCATCGAGGAACTTCATGATTCGTCCGGCTACACCTTC. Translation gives CASIEELHDSSGYTF.

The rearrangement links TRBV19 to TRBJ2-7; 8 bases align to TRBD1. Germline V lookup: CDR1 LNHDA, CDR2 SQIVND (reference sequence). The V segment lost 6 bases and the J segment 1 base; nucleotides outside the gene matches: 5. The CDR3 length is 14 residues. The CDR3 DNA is TGTGCCAGTAGGGGCAGGGGGCCTTCCTACGAGCAGTACTTC. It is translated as CASRGRGPSYEQYF.

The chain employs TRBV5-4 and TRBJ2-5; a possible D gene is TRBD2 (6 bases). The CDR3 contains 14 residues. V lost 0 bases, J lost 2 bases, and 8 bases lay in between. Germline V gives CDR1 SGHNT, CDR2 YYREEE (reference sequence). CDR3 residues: CASSLAEGQETQYF. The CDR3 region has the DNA TGTGCCAGCAGCTTGGCGGAGGGACAAGAGACCCAGTACTTC.

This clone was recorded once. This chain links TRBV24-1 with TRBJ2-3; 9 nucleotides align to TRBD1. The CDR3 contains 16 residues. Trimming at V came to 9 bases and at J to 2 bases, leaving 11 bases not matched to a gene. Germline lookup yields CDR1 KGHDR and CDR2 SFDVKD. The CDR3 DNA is TGTGCCACCCGGTTAGGGGGGACAGGGTTCACAGATACGCAGTATTTT. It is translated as CATRLGGTGFTDTQYF.

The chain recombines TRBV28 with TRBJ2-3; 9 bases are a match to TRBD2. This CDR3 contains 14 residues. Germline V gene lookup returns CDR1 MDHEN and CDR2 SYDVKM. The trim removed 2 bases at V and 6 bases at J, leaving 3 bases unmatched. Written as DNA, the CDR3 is TGTGCCAGCAGTTTAAGCGGGAGGATGGATACGCAGTATTTT. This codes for CASSLSGRMDTQYF.

As DNA, the CDR3 is TGTGCCAGCAGGCCCTTTAGCGGGGGCACGAGCACCGGGGAGCTGTTTTTT. Protein product: CASRPFSGGTSTGELFF. V gene TRBV7-2 combines with J gene TRBJ2-2, with 9 bases lining up with TRBD2. Trimming at V came to 6 bases and at J to 4 bases, leaving 12 bases not matched to a gene. In germline, CDR1 is SGHTA, CDR2 FQGNSA. The CDR3 extends over 17 amino acids.

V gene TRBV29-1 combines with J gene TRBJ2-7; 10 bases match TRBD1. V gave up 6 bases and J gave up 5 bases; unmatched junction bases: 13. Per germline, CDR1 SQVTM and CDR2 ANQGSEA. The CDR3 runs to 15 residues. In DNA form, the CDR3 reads TGCAGCGTCGCTAAACCGGGACAGGGGATGAACGAGCAGTACTTC. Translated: CSVAKPGQGMNEQYF.

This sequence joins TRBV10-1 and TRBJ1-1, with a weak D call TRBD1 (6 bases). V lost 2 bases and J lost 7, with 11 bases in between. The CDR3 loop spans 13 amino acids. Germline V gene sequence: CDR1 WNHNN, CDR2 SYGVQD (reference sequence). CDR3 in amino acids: CASSEGDRYEAFF. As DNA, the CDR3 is TGCGCCAGCAGTGAGGGCGACAGGTATGAAGCTTTCTTT.

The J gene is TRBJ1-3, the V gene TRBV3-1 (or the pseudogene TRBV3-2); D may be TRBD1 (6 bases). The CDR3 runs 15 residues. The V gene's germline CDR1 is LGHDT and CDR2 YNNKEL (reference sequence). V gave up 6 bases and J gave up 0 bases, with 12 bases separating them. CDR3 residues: CASSLARGSGNTIYF. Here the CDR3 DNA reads TGTGCCAGCAGTTTAGCCAGGGGCTCTGGAAACACCATATATTTT.

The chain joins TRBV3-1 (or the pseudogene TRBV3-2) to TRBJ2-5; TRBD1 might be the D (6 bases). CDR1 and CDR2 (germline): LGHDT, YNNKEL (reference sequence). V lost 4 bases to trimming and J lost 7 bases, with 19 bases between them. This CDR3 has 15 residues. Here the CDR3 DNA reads TGTGCCAGCAGCCCGTCTTTCGGGACACCGTCGACCCAGTACTTC. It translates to CASSPSFGTPSTQYF.

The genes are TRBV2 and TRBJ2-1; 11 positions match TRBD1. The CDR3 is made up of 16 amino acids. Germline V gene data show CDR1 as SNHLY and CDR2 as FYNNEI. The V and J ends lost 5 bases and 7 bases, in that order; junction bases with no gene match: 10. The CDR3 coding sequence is TGTGCCAGCAGTTGGAAGGGGGACAGGGGGTTAAATGAGCAGTTCTTC. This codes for CASSWKGDRGLNEQFF.

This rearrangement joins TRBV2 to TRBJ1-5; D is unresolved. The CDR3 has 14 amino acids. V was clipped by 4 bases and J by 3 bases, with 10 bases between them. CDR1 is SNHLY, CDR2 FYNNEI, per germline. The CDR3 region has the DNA TGTGCCAGCAGTGGACACGAAATCAATCAGCCCCAGCATTTT. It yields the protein CASSGHEINQPQHF. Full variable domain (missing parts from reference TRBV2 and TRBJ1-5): EPEVTQTPSHQVTQMGQEVILRCVPISNHLYFYWYRQILGQKVEFLVSFYNNEISEKSEIFDDQFSVERPDGSNFTLKIRSTKLEDSAMYFCASSGHEINQPQHFGDGTRLSIL.

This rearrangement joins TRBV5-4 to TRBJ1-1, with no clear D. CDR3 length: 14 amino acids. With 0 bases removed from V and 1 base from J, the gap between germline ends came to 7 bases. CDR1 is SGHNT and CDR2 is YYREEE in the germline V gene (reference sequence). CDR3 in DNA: TGTGCCAGCAGCTTGGATGGAGGGAACACTGAAGCTTTCTTT. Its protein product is CASSLDGGNTEAFF.

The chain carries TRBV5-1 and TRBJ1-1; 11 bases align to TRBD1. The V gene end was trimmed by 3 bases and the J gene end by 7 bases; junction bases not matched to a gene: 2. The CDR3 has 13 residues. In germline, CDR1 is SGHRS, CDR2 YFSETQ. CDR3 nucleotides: TGCGCCAGCAGCTCGGGACAGGGGGTTGAAGCTTTCTTT. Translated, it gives CASSSGQGVEAFF.

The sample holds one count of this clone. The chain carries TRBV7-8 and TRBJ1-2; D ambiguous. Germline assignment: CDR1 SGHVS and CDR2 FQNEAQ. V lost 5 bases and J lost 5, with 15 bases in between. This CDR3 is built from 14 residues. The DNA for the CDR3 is TGTGCCAGCAGCCTCTACGTCGGGTTTTATGGCTACACCTTC. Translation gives CASSLYVGFYGYTF. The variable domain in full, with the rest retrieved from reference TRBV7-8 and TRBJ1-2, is GAGVSQSPRYKVAKRGQDVALRCDPISGHVSLFWYQQALGQGPEFLTYFQNEAQLDKSGLPSDRFFAERPEGSVSTLKIQRTQQEDSAVYLCASSLYVGFYGYTFGSGTRLTVV.

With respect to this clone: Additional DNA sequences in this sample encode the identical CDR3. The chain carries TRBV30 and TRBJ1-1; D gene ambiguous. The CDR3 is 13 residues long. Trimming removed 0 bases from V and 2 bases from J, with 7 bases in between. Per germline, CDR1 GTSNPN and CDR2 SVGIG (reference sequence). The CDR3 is CAWSVNSNTEAFF. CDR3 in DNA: TGTGCCTGGAGTGTAAACAGCAACACTGAAGCTTTCTTT.

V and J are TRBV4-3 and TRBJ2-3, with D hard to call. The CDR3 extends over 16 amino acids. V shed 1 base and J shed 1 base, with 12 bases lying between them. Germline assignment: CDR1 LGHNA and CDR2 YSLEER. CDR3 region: CASSQVERPRTDTQYF. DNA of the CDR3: TGCGCCAGCAGCCAAGTGGAGCGACCCCGCACAGATACGCAGTATTTT.